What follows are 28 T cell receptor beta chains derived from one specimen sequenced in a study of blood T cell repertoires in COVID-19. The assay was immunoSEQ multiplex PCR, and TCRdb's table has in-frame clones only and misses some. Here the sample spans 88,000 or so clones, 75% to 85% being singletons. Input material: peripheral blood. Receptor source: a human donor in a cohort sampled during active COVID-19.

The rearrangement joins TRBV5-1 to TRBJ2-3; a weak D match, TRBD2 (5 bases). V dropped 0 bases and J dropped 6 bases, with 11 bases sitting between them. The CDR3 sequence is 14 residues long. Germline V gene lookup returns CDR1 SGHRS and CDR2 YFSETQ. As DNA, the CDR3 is TGCGCCAGCAGCTTGGTGGGCGGGTCGGATACGCAGTATTTT. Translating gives CASSLVGGSDTQYF.

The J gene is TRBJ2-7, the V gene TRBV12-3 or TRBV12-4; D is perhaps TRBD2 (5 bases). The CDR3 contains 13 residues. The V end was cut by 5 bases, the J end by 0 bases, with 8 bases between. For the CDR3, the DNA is TGTGCCAGCAGTACGACTATCTCCTACGAGCAGTACTTC. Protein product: CASSTTISYEQYF.

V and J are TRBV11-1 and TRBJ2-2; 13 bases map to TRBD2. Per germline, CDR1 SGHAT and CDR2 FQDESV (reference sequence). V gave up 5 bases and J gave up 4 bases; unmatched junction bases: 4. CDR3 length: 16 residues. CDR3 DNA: TGTGCCAGCAGCCGTGGACTAGCGGGAGTCACCGGGGAGCTGTTTTTT. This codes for CASSRGLAGVTGELFF.

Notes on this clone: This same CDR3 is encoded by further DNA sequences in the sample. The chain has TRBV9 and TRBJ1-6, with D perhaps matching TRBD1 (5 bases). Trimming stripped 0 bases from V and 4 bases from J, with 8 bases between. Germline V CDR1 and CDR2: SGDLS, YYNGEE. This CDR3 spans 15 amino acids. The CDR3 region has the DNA TGTGCCAGCAGCGTAGGCAGGGATTATAATTCACCCCTCCACTTT. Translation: CASSVGRDYNSPLHF.

For the CDR3, the DNA is TGTGCCTGGACCTTCGGGACAGGGGCTTACGAGCAGTACTTC. This sequence encodes CAWTFGTGAYEQYF. The rearrangement uses TRBV30 and TRBJ2-7; 10 nucleotides align to TRBD1. CDR1 and CDR2 from the germline V gene are GTSNPN and SVGIG (reference sequence). V trimming: 4 bases; J trimming: 4 bases; junction bases outside the gene matches: 7. CDR3 size: 14 residues.

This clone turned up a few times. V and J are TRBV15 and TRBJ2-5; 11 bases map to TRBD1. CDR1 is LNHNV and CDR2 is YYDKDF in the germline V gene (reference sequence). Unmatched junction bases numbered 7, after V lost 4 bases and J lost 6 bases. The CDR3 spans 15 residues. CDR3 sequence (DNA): TGTGCCACCAGCATCGGGACAGGGGGTATGAAGACCCAGTACTTC. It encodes CATSIGTGGMKTQYF.

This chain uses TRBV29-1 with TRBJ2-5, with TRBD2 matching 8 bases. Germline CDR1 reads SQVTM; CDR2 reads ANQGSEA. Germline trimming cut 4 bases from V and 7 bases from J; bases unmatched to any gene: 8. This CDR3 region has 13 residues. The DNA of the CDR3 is TGCAGCGTTGCGCCAACTAGCGGAACGACCCAGTACTTC. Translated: CSVAPTSGTTQYF.

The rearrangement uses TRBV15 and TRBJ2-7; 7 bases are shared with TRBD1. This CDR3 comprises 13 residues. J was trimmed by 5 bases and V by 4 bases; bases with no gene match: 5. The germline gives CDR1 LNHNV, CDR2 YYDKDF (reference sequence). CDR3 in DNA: TGTGCCACCAGCACAGACAGGGCTAACGAGCAGTACTTC. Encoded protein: CATSTDRANEQYF.

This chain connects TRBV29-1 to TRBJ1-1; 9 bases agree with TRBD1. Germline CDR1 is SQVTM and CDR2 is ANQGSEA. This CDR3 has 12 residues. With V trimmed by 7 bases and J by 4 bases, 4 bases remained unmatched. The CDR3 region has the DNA TGCAGCGCCCAGGACAGGGGCACTGAAGCTTTCTTT. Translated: CSAQDRGTEAFF.

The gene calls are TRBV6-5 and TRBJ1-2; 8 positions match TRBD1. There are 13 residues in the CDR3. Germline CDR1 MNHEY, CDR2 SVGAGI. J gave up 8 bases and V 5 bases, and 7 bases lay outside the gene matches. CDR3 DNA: TGTGCCAGCAGTCCGACAGGGGAGACAGGCTACACCTTC. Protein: CASSPTGETGYTF.

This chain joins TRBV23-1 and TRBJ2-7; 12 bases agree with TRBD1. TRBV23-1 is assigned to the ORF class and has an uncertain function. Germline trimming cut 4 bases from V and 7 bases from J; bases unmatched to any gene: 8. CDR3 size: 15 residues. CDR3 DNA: TGCGCCAGCAGTCCCCCGGGACAGGGGGCTAGGGAGCAGTACTTC. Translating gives CASSPPGQGAREQYF.

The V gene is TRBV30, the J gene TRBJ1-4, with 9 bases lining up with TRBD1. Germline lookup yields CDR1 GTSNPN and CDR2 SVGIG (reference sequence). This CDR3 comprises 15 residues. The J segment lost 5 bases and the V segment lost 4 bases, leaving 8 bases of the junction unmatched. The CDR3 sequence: CAWTTLDRGNEKLFF. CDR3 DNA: TGTGCCTGGACCACGTTGGACAGGGGAAATGAAAAACTGTTTTTT.

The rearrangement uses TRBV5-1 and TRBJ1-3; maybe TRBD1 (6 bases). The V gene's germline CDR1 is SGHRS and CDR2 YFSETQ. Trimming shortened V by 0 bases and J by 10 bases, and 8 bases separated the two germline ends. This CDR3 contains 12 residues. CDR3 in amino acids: CASSLEGGTIYF. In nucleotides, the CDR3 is TGCGCCAGCAGCTTGGAAGGGGGTACCATATATTTT.

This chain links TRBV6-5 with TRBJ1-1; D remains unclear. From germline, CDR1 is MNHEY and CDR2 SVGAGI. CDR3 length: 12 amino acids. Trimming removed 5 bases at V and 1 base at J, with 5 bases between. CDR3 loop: CASSNKNTEAFF. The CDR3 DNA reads TGTGCCAGCAGTAACAAGAACACTGAAGCTTTCTTT.

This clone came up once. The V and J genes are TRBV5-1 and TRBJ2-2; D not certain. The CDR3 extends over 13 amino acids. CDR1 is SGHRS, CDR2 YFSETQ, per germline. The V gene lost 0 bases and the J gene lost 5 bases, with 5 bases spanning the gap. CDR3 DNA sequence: TGCGCCAGCAGCTTGGGGCAGACCGGGGAGCTGTTTTTT. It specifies CASSLGQTGELFF.

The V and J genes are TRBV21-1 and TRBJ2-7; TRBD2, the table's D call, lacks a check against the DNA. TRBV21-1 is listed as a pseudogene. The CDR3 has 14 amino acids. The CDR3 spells CASSKYRFSYEQYF. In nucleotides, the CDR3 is TGTGCCAGCAGCAAATATCGGTTCTCCTACGAGCAGTACTTC.

The CDR3 sequence is CASSETSGRYNEQFF. The CDR3 bases are TGTGCCAGCAGTGAAACTAGCGGGAGGTACAATGAGCAGTTCTTC. This chain links TRBV2 with TRBJ2-1; 12 positions agree with TRBD2. The CDR3 has 15 residues. V trimming: 2 bases; J trimming: 4 bases; junction bases outside the gene matches: 0. The germline CDR1 and CDR2 sequences are SNHLY and FYNNEI.

Written as DNA, the CDR3 is TGTGCCAGCAGCGCTTTCACTGGAGCCGCCGAGCAGTACTTC. Its protein is CASSAFTGAAEQYF. This chain uses TRBV7-3 with TRBJ2-7; D gene unclear. V lost 5 bases, J lost 6 bases, and 17 bases lay in between. Looked up from germline, CDR1 is SGHTA and CDR2 is FQGTGA. This CDR3 has 14 amino acids.

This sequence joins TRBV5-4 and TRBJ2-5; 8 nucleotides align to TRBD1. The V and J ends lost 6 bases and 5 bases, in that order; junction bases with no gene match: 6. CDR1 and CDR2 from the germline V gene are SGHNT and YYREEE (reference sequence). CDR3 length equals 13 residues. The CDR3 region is CASTTGVAETQYF. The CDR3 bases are TGTGCCAGCACGACAGGGGTGGCGGAGACCCAGTACTTC.

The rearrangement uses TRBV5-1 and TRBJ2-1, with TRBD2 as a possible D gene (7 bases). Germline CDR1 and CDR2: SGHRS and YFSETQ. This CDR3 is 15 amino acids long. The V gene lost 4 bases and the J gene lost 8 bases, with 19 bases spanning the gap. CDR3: CASSPGLGGGYEQFF. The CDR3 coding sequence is TGCGCCAGCAGCCCAGGACTAGGGGGGGGTTATGAGCAGTTCTTC.

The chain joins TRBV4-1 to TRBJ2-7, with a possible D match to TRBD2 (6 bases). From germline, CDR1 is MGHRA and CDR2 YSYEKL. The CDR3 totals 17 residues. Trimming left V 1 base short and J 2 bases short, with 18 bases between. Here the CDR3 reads CASSQARSPGETYEQYF. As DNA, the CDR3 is TGCGCCAGCAGCCAAGCCCGTTCGCCGGGAGAGACCTACGAGCAGTACTTC.

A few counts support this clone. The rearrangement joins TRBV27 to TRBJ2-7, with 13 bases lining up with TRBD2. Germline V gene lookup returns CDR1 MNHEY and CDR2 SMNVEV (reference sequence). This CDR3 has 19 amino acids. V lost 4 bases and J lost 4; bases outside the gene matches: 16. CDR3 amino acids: CASSSHPSGLAGTTYEQYF. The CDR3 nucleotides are TGTGCCAGCAGTTCCCACCCCTCGGGACTAGCGGGAACCACATACGAGCAGTACTTC.

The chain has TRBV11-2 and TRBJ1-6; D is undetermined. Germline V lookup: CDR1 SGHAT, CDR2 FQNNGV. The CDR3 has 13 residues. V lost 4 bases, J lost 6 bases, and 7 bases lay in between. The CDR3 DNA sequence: TGTGCCAGCAGCTCTAATATTAATTCACCCCTCCACTTT. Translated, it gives CASSSNINSPLHF.

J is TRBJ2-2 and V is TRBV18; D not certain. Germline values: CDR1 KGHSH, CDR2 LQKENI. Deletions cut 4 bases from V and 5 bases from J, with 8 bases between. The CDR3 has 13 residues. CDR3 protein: CASSLTKTGELFF. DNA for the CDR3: TGTGCCAGCTCACTTACAAAAACCGGGGAGCTGTTTTTT.

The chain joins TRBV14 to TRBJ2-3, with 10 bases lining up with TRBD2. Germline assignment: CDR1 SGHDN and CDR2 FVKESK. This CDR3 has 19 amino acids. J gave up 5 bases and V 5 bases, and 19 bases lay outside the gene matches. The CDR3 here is CASSSRPSGSWVWGDTQYF. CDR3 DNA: TGTGCCAGCAGCTCAAGACCTAGCGGGAGTTGGGTTTGGGGAGATACGCAGTATTTT.

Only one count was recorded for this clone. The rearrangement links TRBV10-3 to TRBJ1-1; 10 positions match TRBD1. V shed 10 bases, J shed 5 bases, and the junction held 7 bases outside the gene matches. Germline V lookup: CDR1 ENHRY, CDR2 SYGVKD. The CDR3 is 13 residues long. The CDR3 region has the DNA TGTGCCACCAGACAGGGGGCGGAGACTGAAGCTTTCTTT. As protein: CATRQGAETEAFF.

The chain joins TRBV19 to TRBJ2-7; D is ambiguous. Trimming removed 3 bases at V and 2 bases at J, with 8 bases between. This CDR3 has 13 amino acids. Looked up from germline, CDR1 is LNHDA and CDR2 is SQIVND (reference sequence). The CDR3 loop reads CASSINAAYEQYF. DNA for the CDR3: TGTGCCAGTAGTATCAACGCGGCCTACGAGCAGTACTTC.

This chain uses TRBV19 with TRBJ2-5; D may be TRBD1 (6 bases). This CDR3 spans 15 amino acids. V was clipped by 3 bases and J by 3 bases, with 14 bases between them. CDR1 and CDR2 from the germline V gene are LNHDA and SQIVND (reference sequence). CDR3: CASSMYSGTKETQYF. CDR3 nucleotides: TGTGCCAGTAGTATGTACTCCGGGACAAAAGAGACCCAGTACTTC.